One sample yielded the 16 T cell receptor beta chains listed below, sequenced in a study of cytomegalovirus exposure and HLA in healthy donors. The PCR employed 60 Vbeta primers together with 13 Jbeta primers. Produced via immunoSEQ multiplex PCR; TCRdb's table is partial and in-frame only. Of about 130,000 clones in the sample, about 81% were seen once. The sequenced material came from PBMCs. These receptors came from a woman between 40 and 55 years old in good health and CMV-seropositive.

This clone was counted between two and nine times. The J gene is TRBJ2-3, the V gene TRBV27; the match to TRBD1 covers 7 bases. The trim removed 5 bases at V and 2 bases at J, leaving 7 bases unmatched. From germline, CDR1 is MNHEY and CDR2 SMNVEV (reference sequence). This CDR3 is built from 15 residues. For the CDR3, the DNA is TGTGCCAGCAGTGCTTCACAGGGGCTCACAGATACGCAGTATTTT. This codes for CASSASQGLTDTQYF.

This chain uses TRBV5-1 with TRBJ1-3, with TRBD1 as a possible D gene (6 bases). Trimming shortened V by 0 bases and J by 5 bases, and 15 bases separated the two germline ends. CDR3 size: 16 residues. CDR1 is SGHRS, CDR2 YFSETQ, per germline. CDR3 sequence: CASSLAGTRRRNTIYF. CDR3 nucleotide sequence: TGCGCCAGCAGCTTGGCCGGGACAAGGCGGCGAAACACCATATATTTT.

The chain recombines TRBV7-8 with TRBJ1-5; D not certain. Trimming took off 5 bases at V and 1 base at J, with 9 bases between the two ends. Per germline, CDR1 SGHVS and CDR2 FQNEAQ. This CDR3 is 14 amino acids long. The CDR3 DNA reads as TGTGCCAGCAGCCAAAGCCGGAGCAATCAGCCCCAGCATTTT. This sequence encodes CASSQSRSNQPQHF.

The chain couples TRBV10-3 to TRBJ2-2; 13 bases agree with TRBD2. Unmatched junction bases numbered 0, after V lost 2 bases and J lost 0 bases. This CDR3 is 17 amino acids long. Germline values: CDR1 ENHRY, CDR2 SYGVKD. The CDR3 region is CAISEGLAGANTGELFF. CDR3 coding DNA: TGTGCCATCAGTGAGGGACTAGCGGGAGCGAACACCGGGGAGCTGTTTTTT.

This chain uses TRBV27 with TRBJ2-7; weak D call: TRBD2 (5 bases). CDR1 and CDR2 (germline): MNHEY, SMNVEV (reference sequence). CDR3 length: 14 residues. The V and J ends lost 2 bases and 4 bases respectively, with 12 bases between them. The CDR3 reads CASSLGGTGYEQYF. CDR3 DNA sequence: TGTGCCAGCAGTTTAGGAGGAACCGGGTACGAGCAGTACTTC.

The CDR3 reads CASKSEAIQYF. The CDR3 DNA reads as TGTGCCAGCAAAAGCGAGGCAATTCAGTACTTC. The J gene is TRBJ2-4, the V gene TRBV4-2; D ambiguous. CDR1 is LGHNA and CDR2 is YNFKEQ in the germline V gene. The CDR3 contains 11 residues. The V and J ends lost 7 bases and 10 bases respectively, with 11 bases between them.

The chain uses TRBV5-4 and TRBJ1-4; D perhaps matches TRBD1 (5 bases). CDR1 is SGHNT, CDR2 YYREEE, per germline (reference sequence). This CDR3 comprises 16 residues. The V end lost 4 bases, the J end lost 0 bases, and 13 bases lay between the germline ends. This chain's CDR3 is CASSEGLIATNEKLFF. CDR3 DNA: TGTGCCAGCAGCGAGGGACTTATCGCAACTAATGAAAAACTGTTTTTT.

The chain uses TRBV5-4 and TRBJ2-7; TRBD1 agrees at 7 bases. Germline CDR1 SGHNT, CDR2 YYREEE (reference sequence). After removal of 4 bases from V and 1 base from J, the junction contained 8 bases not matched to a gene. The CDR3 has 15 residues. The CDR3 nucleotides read TGTGCCAGCAGCCCGCCGGGACAGCTATCCTACGAGCAGTACTTC. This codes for CASSPPGQLSYEQYF.

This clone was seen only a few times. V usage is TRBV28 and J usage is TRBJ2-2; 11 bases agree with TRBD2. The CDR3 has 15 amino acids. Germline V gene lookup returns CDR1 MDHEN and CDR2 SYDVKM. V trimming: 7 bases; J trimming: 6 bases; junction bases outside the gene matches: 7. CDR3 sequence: CASTNSGRASGELFF. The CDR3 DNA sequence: TGTGCCAGCACCAATAGCGGGAGGGCCTCCGGGGAGCTGTTTTTT.

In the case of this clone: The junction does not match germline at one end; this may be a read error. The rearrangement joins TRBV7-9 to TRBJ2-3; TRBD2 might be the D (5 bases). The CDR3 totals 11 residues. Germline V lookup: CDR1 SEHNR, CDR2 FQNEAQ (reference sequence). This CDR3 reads CSSRIADTQYF. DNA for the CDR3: TGTTCCAGCAGAATAGCGGATACGCAGTATTTT.

CDR3: CASSFLGLTNNEQFF. CDR3 coding DNA: TGTGCCAGCAGCTTTTTGGGACTAACAAACAATGAGCAGTTCTTC. The V and J genes are TRBV7-6 and TRBJ2-1; TRBD2 agrees at 7 bases. The germline V gene encodes CDR1 SGHVS and CDR2 FNYEAQ. Trimming removed 3 bases from V and 5 bases from J; junction bases left unmatched: 7. CDR3 length: 15 residues.

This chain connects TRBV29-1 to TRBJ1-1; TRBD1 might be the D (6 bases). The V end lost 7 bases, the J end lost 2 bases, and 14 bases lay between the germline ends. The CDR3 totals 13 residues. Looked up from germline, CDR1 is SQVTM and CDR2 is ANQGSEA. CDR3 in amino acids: CSGKTGVNTEAFF. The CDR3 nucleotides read TGCAGCGGGAAGACAGGTGTAAACACTGAAGCTTTCTTT.

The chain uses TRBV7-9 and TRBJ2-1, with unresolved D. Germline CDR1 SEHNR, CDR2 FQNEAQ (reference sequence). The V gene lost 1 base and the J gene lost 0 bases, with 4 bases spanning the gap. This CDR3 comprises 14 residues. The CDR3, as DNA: TGTGCCAGCAGCTTAGGGAGCTCCTACAATGAGCAGTTCTTC. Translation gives CASSLGSSYNEQFF.

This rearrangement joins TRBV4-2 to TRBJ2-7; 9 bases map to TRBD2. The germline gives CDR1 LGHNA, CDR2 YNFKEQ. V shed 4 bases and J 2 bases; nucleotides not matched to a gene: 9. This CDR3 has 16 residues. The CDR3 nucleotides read TGTGCCAGCAGCCCGTCCATCCTAGCGGGACCCTACGAGCAGTACTTC. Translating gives CASSPSILAGPYEQYF.

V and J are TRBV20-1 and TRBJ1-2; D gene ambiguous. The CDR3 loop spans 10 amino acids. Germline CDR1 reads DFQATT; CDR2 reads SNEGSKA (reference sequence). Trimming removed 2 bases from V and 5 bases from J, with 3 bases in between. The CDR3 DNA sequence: TGCAGTGCTAGACAGTATGGCTACACCTTC. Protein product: CSARQYGYTF.

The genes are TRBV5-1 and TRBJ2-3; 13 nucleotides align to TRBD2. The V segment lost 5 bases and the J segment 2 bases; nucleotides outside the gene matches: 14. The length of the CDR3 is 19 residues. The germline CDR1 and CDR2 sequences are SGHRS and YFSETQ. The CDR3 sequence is CASSSGTSGVRQYTDTQYF. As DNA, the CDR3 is TGCGCCAGCAGTTCCGGGACTAGCGGGGTCCGACAATACACAGATACGCAGTATTTT. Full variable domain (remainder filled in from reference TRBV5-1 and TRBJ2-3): KAGVTQTPRYLIKTRGQQVTLSCSPISGHRSVSWYQQTPGQGLQFLFEYFSETQRNKGNFPGRFSGRQFSNSRSEMNVSTLELGDSALYLCASSSGTSGVRQYTDTQYFGPGTRLTVL.